This T cell receptor (beta chain) was captured by sequencing in a study of blood T cell repertoires in COVID-19. Sequenced by immunoSEQ multiplex PCR; TCRdb stores in-frame clones only, minus some. The sample has approximately 490,000 clones; approximately 90% are singletons. This CDR3 has 13 amino acids. Looked up from germline, CDR1 is LGHNT and CDR2 is FRNRAP. Trimming left V 6 bases short and J 2 bases short, with 10 bases between. The TCR sequence derives from a woman aged 60-75 years who had recovered from COVID-19. The chain uses TRBV12-5 and TRBJ1-1; D ambiguous. The sequenced sample was PBMCs or T cells enriched from blood (not recorded which). The CDR3 coding sequence is TGTGCTAGTGGGTGGGCGGGAAACACTGAAGCTTTCTTT. This encodes CASGWAGNTEAFF.